The 14 T cell receptor beta chains presented below share a single source sample, sequenced in a study of shared T cell receptors in the human thymus. The method was immunoSEQ multiplex PCR; TCRdb's version includes in-frame clones alone and lacks a portion of them. The sample has about 380,000 clones; 95% are singletons. Material: thymocytes. The receptors here all came from a human donor.

The chain uses TRBV11-2 and TRBJ2-3; D might be TRBD2 (5 bases). Germline values: CDR1 SGHAT, CDR2 FQNNGV. The CDR3 runs 15 residues. V lost 5 bases and J lost 2, with 14 bases in between. CDR3 sequence (DNA): TGTGCCAGCAGCCCGGACTTAAAATACACAGATACGCAGTATTTT. Protein: CASSPDLKYTDTQYF.

The chain uses TRBV14 and TRBJ2-1; D ambiguous. Per germline, CDR1 SGHDN and CDR2 FVKESK. V lost 6 bases to trimming and J lost 8 bases, with 17 bases between them. The CDR3 spans 14 residues. The CDR3 sequence is CASRLHIASDEQFF. The CDR3 nucleotides are TGTGCCAGCAGACTCCACATTGCGTCGGATGAGCAGTTCTTC.

The V gene is TRBV10-3, the J gene TRBJ2-1; D is unclear. This CDR3 has 12 amino acids. Trimming took off 5 bases at V and 10 bases at J, with 12 bases between the two ends. The V gene's germline CDR1 is ENHRY and CDR2 SYGVKD. CDR3 DNA: TGTGCCATCAGTTCAATGGGTGGGGAGCAGTTCTTC. Amino acid sequence: CAISSMGGEQFF.

The rearrangement joins TRBV29-1 to TRBJ1-2; D gene unclear. Germline V gene data show CDR1 as SQVTM and CDR2 as ANQGSEA. V lost 5 bases and J lost 4, with 23 bases in between. This CDR3 has 16 amino acids. The chain's CDR3 is CSVIAFLDRPTYGYTF. The DNA of the CDR3 is TGCAGCGTTATTGCGTTCTTAGATCGACCGACCTATGGCTACACCTTC.

The chain carries TRBV9 and TRBJ1-3; D is unresolved. The CDR3 has 17 amino acids. Trimming pared 4 bases from V and 0 bases from J, leaving 17 bases between. Germline assignment: CDR1 SGDLS and CDR2 YYNGEE. The CDR3 nucleotides are TGTGCCAGCAGCCCCGGGTGGGAGGACTCCTCTGGAAACACCATATATTTT. Translating gives CASSPGWEDSSGNTIYF.

The chain employs TRBV4-3 and TRBJ2-1, with D hard to call. Germline V gives CDR1 LGHNA, CDR2 YSLEER. The V end lost 0 bases, the J end lost 3 bases, and 21 bases lay between the germline ends. The CDR3 has 19 amino acids. The chain's CDR3 is CASSQDLYLGHFHYNEQFF. The CDR3 DNA reads TGCGCCAGCAGCCAAGATTTATATCTAGGGCATTTCCACTACAATGAGCAGTTCTTC.

The gene calls are TRBV5-6 and TRBJ2-7, with a tentative D call TRBD2 (5 bases). CDR1 is SGHDT, CDR2 YYEEEE, per germline. CDR3 length: 15 residues. The V gene lost 0 bases and the J gene lost 1 base, with 11 bases spanning the gap. The CDR3 nucleotides read TGTGCCAGCAGCTTGGATAAAGAGGGTTCCTACGAGCAGTACTTC. It translates to CASSLDKEGSYEQYF.

This chain connects TRBV6-5 to TRBJ2-1, with D tentatively TRBD1 (6 bases). The ends were cut back, 5 bases at V and 15 bases at J, with 17 bases in the middle. This CDR3 comprises 12 residues. Germline CDR1 and CDR2: MNHEY and SVGAGI. The CDR3 coding sequence is TGTGCCAGCAGTGACCCCCTAAGGGGGTTGTTCTTC. Its translation: CASSDPLRGLFF.

In nucleotides, the CDR3 is TGTGCCAGCAGCTTGTCGACGGGACGATGCTCCTACGAGCAGTACTTC. Its translation is CASSLSTGRCSYEQYF. The chain carries TRBV5-8 and TRBJ2-7, with D possibly called TRBD1 or TRBD2 (5 bases each). CDR1 SGHTS and CDR2 YDEGEE come from the germline V gene. V gave up 1 base and J gave up 0 bases, with 14 bases separating them. The CDR3 covers 16 residues.

The V and J genes are TRBV25-1 and TRBJ2-5; D is perhaps TRBD1 (6 bases). The germline V and J ends were trimmed by 1 base and 1 base, with 19 bases remaining between them. The V gene's germline CDR1 is MGHDK and CDR2 SYGVNS. The CDR3 has 18 residues. The CDR3 coding sequence is TGTGCCAGCAGTGAATTTTGGACAGCCCTAAGCCCCCAAGAGACCCAGTACTTC. It translates to CASSEFWTALSPQETQYF.

The chain is built from TRBV18 and TRBJ2-3; D is perhaps TRBD1 (5 bases). The length of the CDR3 is 16 residues. Germline V gives CDR1 KGHSH, CDR2 LQKENI. V lost 5 bases and J lost 2, with 17 bases in between. For the CDR3, the DNA is TGTGCCAGCTCAAGAGAGCCACAGGCGCTCACAGATACGCAGTATTTT. It yields the protein CASSREPQALTDTQYF. Combining the CDR3 with reference TRBV18 and TRBJ2-3 gives the whole variable domain NAGVMQNPRHLVRRRGQEARLRCSPMKGHSHVYWYRQLPEEGLKFMVYLQKENIIDESGMPKERFSAEFPKEGPSILRIQQVVRGDSAAYFCASSREPQALTDTQYFGPGTRLTVL.

The V gene is TRBV27, the J gene TRBJ2-1, with D possibly TRBD1 on 5 matching bases. CDR1 MNHEY and CDR2 SMNVEV come from the germline V gene (reference sequence). Trimming took off 5 bases at V and 3 bases at J, with 11 bases between the two ends. The CDR3 spans 14 residues. The CDR3 nucleotides are TGTGCCAGCAGTACAGGTCCCGGCTACAATGAGCAGTTCTTC. Translated, it gives CASSTGPGYNEQFF.

The V and J genes are TRBV7-9 and TRBJ2-1; possible D gene TRBD2, 6 bases. Germline V lookup: CDR1 SEHNR, CDR2 FQNEAQ (reference sequence). V lost 5 bases to trimming and J lost 3 bases, with 17 bases between them. The CDR3 has 16 residues. The CDR3 sequence is CASSHLVWTNYNEQFF. CDR3 DNA sequence: TGTGCCAGCAGCCACCTCGTTTGGACTAACTACAATGAGCAGTTCTTC.

The J gene is TRBJ2-7, the V gene TRBV30; possible D gene TRBD1, 5 bases. The germline CDR1 and CDR2 sequences are GTSNPN and SVGIG (reference sequence). This CDR3 spans 13 amino acids. Deletions cut 0 bases from V and 7 bases from J, with 13 bases between. DNA of the CDR3: TGTGCCTGGAGTGTCGCAGGGCGAAGGGAGCAGTACTTC. It is translated as CAWSVAGRREQYF.